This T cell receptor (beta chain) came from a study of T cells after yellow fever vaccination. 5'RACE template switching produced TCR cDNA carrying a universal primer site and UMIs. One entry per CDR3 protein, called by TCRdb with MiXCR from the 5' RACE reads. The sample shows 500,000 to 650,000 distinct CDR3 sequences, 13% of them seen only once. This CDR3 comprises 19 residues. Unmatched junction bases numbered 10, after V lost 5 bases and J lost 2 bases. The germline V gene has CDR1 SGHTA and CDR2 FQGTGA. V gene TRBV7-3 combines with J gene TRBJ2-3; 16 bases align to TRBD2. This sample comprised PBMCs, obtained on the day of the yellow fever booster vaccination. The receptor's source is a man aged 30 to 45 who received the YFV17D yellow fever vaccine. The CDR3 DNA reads TGTGCCAGCAGCCCCCGGGGCGGGACTAGCGGGAGGGCCACAGATACGCAGTATTTT. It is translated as CASSPRGGTSGRATDTQYF.